This T cell receptor beta chain emerged from a study of blood T cell repertoires in COVID-19. Study background: Some COVID-19 samples were acute and others convalescent; all came from the United States, Italy and Spain. PBMCs, B-cell-depleted T cells, or T cells were the source of the cDNA or gDNA that made up the material.

Sequenced by immunoSEQ multiplex PCR; TCRdb stores in-frame clones only, minus some. The sample carries hundreds of thousands of clones, approximately 90% recorded once. The CDR3 consists of 16 residues. Germline V gives CDR1 SGHNT, CDR2 YYREEE (reference sequence). V gave up 4 bases and J gave up 1 base; unmatched junction bases: 6. This clone was detected only once. J is TRBJ2-2 and V is TRBV5-4, with 8 bases aligning to TRBD2. The source of this sequence is a middle-aged woman who had recovered from COVID-19. Material for sequencing was PBMCs or T cells enriched from blood (not recorded which). The CDR3 coding sequence is TGTGCCAGCAGCCCTAGACTAGCGAGGAACACCGGGGAGCTGTTTTTT. The encoded protein is CASSPRLARNTGELFF.